This record concerns one T cell receptor beta chain sequence. Antigen unknown. The sample originates from a study of glioma-infiltrating T cells after dendritic cell vaccination. Overall study results and limits: Estimated pretreatment TIL content predicted outcome after dendritic cell vaccination.

Repertoires were generated with immunoSEQ multiplex PCR, while TCRdb's copy carries only in-frame clones and drops some. The sample records about 92,000 clones, more than 75% being singletons. Sequencing was performed on blood, taken before dendritic cell vaccination. The clonotype was recovered from a human donor with glioblastoma.

The CDR3 sequence: CASSELRQGAYEQYF. In DNA form, the CDR3 reads TGTGCCAGTAGTGAGCTACGACAGGGCGCCTACGAGCAGTACTTC. This sequence joins TRBV19 and TRBJ2-7; the match to TRBD1 covers 7 bases. J gave up 2 bases and V 5 bases, and 9 bases lay outside the gene matches. The CDR3 is made up of 15 amino acids. CDR1 is LNHDA, CDR2 SQIVND, per germline (reference sequence). The full variable domain, with the rest looked up from reference TRBV19 and TRBJ2-7, is DGGITQSPKYLFRKEGQNVTLSCEQNLNHDAMYWYRQDPGQGLRLIYYSQIVNDFQKGDIAEGYSVSREKKESFPLTVTSAQKNPTAFYLCASSELRQGAYEQYFGPGTRLTVT.